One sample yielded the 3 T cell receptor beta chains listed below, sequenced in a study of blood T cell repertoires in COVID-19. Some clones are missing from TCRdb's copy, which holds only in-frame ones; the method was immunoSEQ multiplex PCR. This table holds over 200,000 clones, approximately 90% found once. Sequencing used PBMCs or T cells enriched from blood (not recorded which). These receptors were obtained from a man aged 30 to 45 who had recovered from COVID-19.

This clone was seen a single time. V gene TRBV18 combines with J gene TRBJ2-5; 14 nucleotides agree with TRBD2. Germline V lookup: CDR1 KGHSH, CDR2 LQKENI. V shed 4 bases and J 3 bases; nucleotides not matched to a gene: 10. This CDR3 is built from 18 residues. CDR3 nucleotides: TGTGCCAGCTCACGAAGTCCCGGGACTAGCGGGAGTAAAGAGACCCAGTACTTC. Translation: CASSRSPGTSGSKETQYF.

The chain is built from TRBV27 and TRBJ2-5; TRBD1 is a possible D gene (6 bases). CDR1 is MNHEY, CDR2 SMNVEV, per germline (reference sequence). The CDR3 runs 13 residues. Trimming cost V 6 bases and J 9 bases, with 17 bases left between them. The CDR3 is CASRERPPGAQYF. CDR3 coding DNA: TGTGCCAGCAGAGAGCGGCCCCCAGGGGCCCAGTACTTC.

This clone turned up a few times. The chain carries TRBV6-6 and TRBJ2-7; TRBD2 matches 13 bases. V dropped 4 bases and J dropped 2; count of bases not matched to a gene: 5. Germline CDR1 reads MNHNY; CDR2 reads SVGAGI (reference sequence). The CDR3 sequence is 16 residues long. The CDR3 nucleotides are TGTGCCAGCAGTTCCTCACTAGCGGGGGGGACCTACGAGCAGTACTTC. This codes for CASSSSLAGGTYEQYF.